This entry features one T cell receptor (beta chain) sequence. This entry is derived from a study of early T cells in non-severe SARS-CoV-2 infection. Germline V gene data show CDR1 as SGHRS and CDR2 as YFSETQ. CDR3 size: 13 residues. V gave up 3 bases and J gave up 3 bases, with 8 bases separating them. TCRdb redid the calling of the 5' RACE reads with MiXCR, one entry per CDR3 protein. Of approximately 69,000 distinct CDR3 sequences in the sample, approximately 12% were seen once. The rearrangement links TRBV5-1 to TRBJ2-3; D might be TRBD2 (6 bases). The clonotype originates from an adult who was a healthcare worker with PCR-confirmed SARS-CoV-2 infection or an uninfected control (not recorded which). Sequenced sample: whole blood. The CDR3 DNA reads TGCGCCAGCAGCTGGGGGACTACAGATACGCAGTATTTT. It yields the protein CASSWGTTDTQYF.